This paragraph reports one TCR beta chain. The antigen it recognizes is unknown. Base qualities are not provided; no much larger clone lies one nucleotide away. The donors were roughly 40 Caucasian individuals from Russia, aged roughly 6 to 90 years, who were systemically healthy. Ten milliliters of peripheral blood were drawn from each donor into EDTA-treated Vacutainer tubes. Ficoll-Paque density-gradient centrifugation was used to isolate PBMCs, with at least 6 million obtained per sample. Trizol reagent was used to extract total RNA from PBMCs, with at least 6 micrograms per sample. For every donor, flow cytometry on a PBMC aliquot measured the percentage of naive CD45RAhigh/CD27high T cells. At the junction V is shortened by 5 bases and J by 3 bases, with 14 bases in between. Via the germline V gene (reference sequence), CDR1 is DFQATT and CDR2 SNEGSKA. Taken from cysteine to phenylalanine, the CDR3 has 14 residues. Only CDR3 DNA remains: 42 bases, in frame from the first base.

This sample is drawn from a study of blood T cells in healthy people across ages (dated by TCRdb to the mid-2010s). Study-wide context: Template switching captured roughly one uniquely barcoded TCR beta cDNA molecule per two T cells in model experiments. Age-related changes in TCR beta repertoire diversity were measured in the study by deep sequencing normalized with unique cDNA molecular identifiers. The donors were divided into four age groups: young (average approximately 17 years), middle-aged (about 40), aged (approximately 64) and long-lived (approximately 74). To avoid experimental bias, donors of different ages were spread randomly across the sequencing lanes. For two donors (one aged 18 to 30 and one aged 80 or older), the study analyzed two additional independent replicas of 1 million unique cDNA reads from the same blood draw.

The library was obtained by 5' RACE. Sequencing used an Illumina HiSeq 2500. A second about 7 to 11 cycle PCR used a sample-barcoded 5' primer and a J-beta primer mix. A template-switch 5' adaptor carrying 12 random nucleotides introduced a unique molecular identifier onto each TCR beta cDNA molecule. Each sample yielded at least 3 million CDR3-containing paired-end reads. First-strand cDNA synthesis was performed from all RNA using the Mint cDNA synthesis kit, with priming by a TRBC-specific oligonucleotide. After uracil-DNA glycosylase treatment, a first 18-cycle PCR used universal primers M1SS and BC2_uni_R on all cDNA. The original methods were these. Normalization of each sample was performed by random selection of 1 million high-quality reads, each carrying a distinct molecular identifier. Instead of being binned into consensus sequences, reads that shared molecular identifiers were thrown out. MiTCR, set to a Q25 quality threshold and the strictest error-elimination algorithm, was used for CDR3 identification, clonotype clustering and error correction. A nonparametric unseen species model using Euler transformation provided a lower-bound estimate of total TCR beta diversity. TCRdb trimmed public reads at Q25 via fastp, called clones via MiXCR and kept in-frame beta chains. Entries are consolidated by CDR3 protein sequence, retaining the most common genes and DNA. V and J calls and clone size were set by TCRdb, not the authors. This sample is represented by about 1.8 million distinct CDR3 sequences; less than 50% of them were singletons. Around 2.1% of the sample belongs to the ten largest clones.

Findings and caveats that apply to the study as a whole: Estimates of total diversity based on one million sequenced T cells were regarded as lower bounds and as underestimates. Observed TCR beta diversity per million T cells fell roughly linearly with age, and a significant reduction was already apparent by age around 39. A strong correlation was found between observed TCR beta diversity and the percentage of naive T cells measured by flow cytometry. The CMV infection status of donors was not known, potentially confounding age-related changes in expanded clonotypes. Compared with the aged group, more naive CD4+ T cells, fewer expanded clones and increased TCR diversity were shown by the long-lived group, suggesting age selection. Bulk unsorted PBMC profiling prevented conclusive comparison of naive and antigen-experienced compartments.

The chain is encoded by TRBV20-1 joined to TRBJ2-1; no D gene is confidently identified. Sequencing input: blood. The source of this sequence is a woman in her forties in good health. The CDR3 corresponds to CSAGTLYNYNEQFF. The nucleotides read TGCAGTGCTGGAACATTGTATAACTACAATGAGCAGTTCTTC.